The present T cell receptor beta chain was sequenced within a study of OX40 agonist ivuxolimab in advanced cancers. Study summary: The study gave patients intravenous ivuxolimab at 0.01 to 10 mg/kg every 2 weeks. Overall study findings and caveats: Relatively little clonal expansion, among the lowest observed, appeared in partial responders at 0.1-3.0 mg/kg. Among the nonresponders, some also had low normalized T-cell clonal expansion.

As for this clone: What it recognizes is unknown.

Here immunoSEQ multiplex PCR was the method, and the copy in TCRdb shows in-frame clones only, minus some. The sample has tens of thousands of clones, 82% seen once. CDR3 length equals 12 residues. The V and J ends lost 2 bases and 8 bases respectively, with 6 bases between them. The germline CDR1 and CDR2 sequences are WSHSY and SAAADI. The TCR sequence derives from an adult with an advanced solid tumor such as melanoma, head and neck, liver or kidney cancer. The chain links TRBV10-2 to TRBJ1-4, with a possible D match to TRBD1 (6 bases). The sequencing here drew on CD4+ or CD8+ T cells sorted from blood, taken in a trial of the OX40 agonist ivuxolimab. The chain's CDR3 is CASSETGEKLFF. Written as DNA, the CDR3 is TGCGCCAGCAGTGAGACAGGGGAAAAACTGTTTTTT.